This T cell receptor (beta chain) derives from a study of CD8+ T cells in alopecia areata. Overall study results and limits: Among the cells sequenced in scalp samples are also the resident alphabeta T cells of normal skin.

RNA extraction was followed by reverse transcription into cDNA, which acted as the sequencing template. Assay used: immunoSEQ multiplex PCR; TCRdb lists only in-frame clones, some missing. The table lists 140,000 or so clones, 40% to 55% of them singletons. Sorting separated CD4+ and CD8+ T cells out of PBMCs. Germline values: CDR1 GTSNPN, CDR2 SVGIG (reference sequence). V gave up 0 bases and J gave up 6 bases, with 13 bases separating them. CDR3 length equals 14 residues. Remarks on this clone: Its target is not known.

The sample in question was CD4+ T cells sorted from blood, obtained at week 0. The chain couples TRBV30 to TRBJ2-3; D unclear. The TCR comes from a human donor with alopecia areata. Here the CDR3 reads CAWSVGGLGDTQYF. The CDR3 DNA reads TGTGCCTGGAGTGTGGGCGGCTTGGGGGATACGCAGTATTTT.